What follows is one T cell receptor beta chain and its context. This entry comes from a study of blood T cell repertoires in COVID-19. Data came from immunoSEQ multiplex PCR; TCRdb stores just in-frame clones and leaves some out. The sample holds 300,000 to 350,000 clones; around 91% are singletons and the top ten take 3.5% to 4.5%. The V and J ends lost 0 bases and 5 bases, in that order; junction bases with no gene match: 4. Germline V lookup: CDR1 SEHNR, CDR2 FQNEAQ (reference sequence). This CDR3 has 15 residues. The chain couples TRBV7-9 to TRBJ2-1, with 7 bases that match TRBD2. This receptor was identified in a woman between 18 and 29 years old with acute COVID-19. Material for sequencing was PBMCs or T cells enriched from blood (not recorded which). The CDR3 DNA follows: TGTGCCAGCAGCTTAGCTCTAGCGGAAAACAATGAGCAGTTCTTC. It is translated as CASSLALAENNEQFF.